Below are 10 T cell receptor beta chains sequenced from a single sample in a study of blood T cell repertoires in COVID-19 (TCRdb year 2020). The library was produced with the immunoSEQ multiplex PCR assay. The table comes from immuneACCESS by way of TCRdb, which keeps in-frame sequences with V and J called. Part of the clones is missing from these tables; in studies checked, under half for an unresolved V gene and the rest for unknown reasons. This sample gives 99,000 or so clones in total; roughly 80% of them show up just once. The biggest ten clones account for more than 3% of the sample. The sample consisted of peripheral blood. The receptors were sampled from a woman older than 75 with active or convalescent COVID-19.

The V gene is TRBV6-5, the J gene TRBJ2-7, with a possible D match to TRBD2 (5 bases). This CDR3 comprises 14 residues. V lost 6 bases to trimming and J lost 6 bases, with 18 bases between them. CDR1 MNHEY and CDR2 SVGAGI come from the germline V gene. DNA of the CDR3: TGTGCCAGCAGCAGAACCGGGGATCGTGGCGAGCAGTACTTC. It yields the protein CASSRTGDRGEQYF.

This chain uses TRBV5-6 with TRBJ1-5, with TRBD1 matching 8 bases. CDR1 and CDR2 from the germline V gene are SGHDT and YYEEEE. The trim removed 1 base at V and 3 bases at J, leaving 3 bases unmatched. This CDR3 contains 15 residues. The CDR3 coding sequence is TGTGCCAGCAGCTTGTTACAGGGGGTCAATCAGCCCCAGCATTTT. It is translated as CASSLLQGVNQPQHF.

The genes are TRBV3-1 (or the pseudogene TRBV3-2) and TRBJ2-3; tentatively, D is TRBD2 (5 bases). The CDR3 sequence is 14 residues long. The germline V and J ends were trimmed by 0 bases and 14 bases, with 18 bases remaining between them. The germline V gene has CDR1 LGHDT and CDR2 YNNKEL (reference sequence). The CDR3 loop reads CASSQDHLGGPTYF. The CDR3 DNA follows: TGTGCCAGCAGCCAAGATCATTTAGGAGGCCCCACGTATTTT.

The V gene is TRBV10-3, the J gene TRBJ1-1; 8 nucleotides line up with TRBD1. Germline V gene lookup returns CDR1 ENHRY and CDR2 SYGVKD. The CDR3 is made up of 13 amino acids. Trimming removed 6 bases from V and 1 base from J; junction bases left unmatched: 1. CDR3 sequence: CAIRGTGNTEAFF. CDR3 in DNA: TGTGCCATCAGGGGGACAGGGAACACTGAAGCTTTCTTT.

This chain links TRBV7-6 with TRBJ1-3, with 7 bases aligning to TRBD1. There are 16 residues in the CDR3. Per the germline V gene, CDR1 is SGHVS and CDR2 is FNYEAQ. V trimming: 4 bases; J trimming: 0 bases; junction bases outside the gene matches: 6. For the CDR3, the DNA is TGTGCCAGCAGCTCGCTAGGGACAGCCTCTGGAAACACCATATATTTT. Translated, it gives CASSSLGTASGNTIYF.

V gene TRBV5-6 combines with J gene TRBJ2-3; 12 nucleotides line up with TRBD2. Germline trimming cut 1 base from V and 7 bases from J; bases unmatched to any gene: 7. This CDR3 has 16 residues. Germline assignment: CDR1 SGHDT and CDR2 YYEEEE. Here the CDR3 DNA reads TGTGCCAGCAGCTTGTGGCTAGCGGGGGGGTTTAATACGCAGTATTTT. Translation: CASSLWLAGGFNTQYF. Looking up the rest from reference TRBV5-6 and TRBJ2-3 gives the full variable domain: DAGVTQSPTHLIKTRGQQVTLRCSPKSGHDTVSWYQQALGQGPQFIFQYYEEEERQRGNFPDRFSGHQFPNYSSELNVNALLLGDSALYLCASSLWLAGGFNTQYFGPGTRLTVL.

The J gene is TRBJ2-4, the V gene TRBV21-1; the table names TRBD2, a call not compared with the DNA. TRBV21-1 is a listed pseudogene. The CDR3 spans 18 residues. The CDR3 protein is CASSKAGLARGGKNIQYF. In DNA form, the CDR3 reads TGTGCCAGCAGCAAAGCGGGACTAGCGAGAGGGGGCAAAAACATTCAGTACTTC.

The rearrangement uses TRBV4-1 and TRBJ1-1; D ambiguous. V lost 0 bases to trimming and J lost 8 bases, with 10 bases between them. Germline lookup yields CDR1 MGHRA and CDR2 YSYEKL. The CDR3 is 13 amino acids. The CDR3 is CASSQDPRREAFF. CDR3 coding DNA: TGCGCCAGCAGCCAAGATCCCCGCAGGGAAGCTTTCTTT.

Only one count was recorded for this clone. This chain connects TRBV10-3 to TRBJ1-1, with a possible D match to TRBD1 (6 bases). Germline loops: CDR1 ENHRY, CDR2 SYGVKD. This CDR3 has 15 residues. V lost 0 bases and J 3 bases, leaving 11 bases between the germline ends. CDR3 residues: CAISESDSGDTEAFF. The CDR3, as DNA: TGTGCCATCAGTGAGTCGGACAGCGGCGACACTGAAGCTTTCTTT.

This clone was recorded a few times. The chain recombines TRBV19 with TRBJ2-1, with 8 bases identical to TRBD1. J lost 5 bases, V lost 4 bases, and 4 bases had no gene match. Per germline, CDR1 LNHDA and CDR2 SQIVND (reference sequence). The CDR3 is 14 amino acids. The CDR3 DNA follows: TGTGCCAGTAGTAGCAGGGGGCGGAACAATGAGCAGTTCTTC. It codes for CASSSRGRNNEQFF.